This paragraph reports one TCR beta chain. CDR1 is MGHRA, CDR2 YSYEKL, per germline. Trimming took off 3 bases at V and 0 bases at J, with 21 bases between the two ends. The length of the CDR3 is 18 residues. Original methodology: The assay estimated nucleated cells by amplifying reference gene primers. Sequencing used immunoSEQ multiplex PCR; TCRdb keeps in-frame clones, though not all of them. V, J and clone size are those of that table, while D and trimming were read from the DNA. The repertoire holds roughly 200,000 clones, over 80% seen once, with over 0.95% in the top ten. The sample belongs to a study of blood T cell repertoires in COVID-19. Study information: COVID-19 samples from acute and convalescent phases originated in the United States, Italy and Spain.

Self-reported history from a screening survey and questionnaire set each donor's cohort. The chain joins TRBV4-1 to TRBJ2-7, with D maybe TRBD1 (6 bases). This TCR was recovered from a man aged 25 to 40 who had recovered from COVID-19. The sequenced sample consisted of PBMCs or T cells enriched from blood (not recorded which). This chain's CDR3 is CASSHPSGGRADSYEQYF. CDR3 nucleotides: TGCGCCAGCAGCCACCCTTCTGGGGGCAGGGCCGACTCCTACGAGCAGTACTTC.